This T cell receptor (beta chain) emerged from a study of blood T cell repertoires in COVID-19. Across the whole study: T cells, B-cell-depleted T cells, or PBMCs provided the cDNA or gDNA that served as material.

TCRdb's copy holds only in-frame clones and misses some; the assay was immunoSEQ multiplex PCR. The data show under 250,000 clones, around four fifths seen once. V was pared by 7 bases and J by 3 bases, with 12 bases between. Germline CDR1 and CDR2: ENHRY and SYGVKD. This CDR3 contains 13 residues. Sequenced input: peripheral blood. The chain employs TRBV10-3 and TRBJ1-2, with D possibly being TRBD1 (5 bases). This clonotype originated in a woman between 40 and 50 years old with active or convalescent COVID-19. The CDR3 reads CAITDSGDYGYTF. Here the CDR3 DNA reads TGTGCCATCACCGACAGCGGGGACTATGGCTACACCTTC.